The T cell receptor beta chain under discussion was sequenced for a study of post-analysis software for immune sequencing data. Study-level background: Progressive-relapsing, secondary progressive and relapsing-remitting multiple sclerosis were among the disease courses included. Findings of the study overall: Strong same-batch co-clustering of samples appeared with F measure clustering. Multiple sclerosis patients showed significantly lower normalized Chao1 diversity than controls did. Compared with controls, patients had more of roughly five TRBV segments, including TRBV5-6, TRBV5-1 and TRBV20-1.

The library was made from cDNA and included unique molecular identifiers. T cells numbering roughly 0.9 to 10 million yielded cDNA molecules that totaled about 500,000. TCRdb analysed the PCR reads with MiXCR anew, one entry per CDR3 protein. The sample lists fewer than 850,000 distinct CDR3 sequences, around 27% occurring once. This clonotype was seen just once. The antigen is unknown. Trimming took 0 bases from V and 0 from J, leaving 6 bases between them. Germline-derived CDR1 and CDR2 are SGHRS and YFSETQ. The CDR3 length is 15 residues. V usage is TRBV5-1 and J usage is TRBJ2-2; D is undetermined. This TCR was recovered from a girl aged 10-17 years with multiple sclerosis. Material for sequencing was blood. CDR3 nucleotides: TGCGCCAGCAGCTTGGGAGATGCGAACACCGGGGAGCTGTTTTTT. Translating gives CASSLGDANTGELFF.